Listed below are T cell receptor beta chains from one sample, sequenced in a study of radiotherapy plus CTLA-4 blockade in lung cancer. Data came from immunoSEQ multiplex PCR; TCRdb stores just in-frame clones and leaves some out. Among about 70,000 clones listed, 79% were seen once. This material consisted of peripheral blood, taken from a patient treated with radiotherapy plus ipilimumab. The receptors originated from a human donor with non-small cell lung cancer who had a complete response to radiotherapy plus ipilimumab. CDR3s include the opening cysteine and the closing phenylalanine or tryptophan.

CDR3 protein: CASRRGGGPGNTIYF
V gene: TRBV7-2
J gene: TRBJ1-3

CDR3 protein: CASSEEGTGRSEQYF
V gene: TRBV2
J gene: TRBJ2-7

CDR3 protein: CASSLPGVNTEAFF
V gene: TRBV5-6
J gene: TRBJ1-1

CDR3 protein: CASSEGLAGVNEQFF
V gene: TRBV27
J gene: TRBJ2-1

CDR3 protein: CASSQTVHRAGANVLTF
V gene: TRBV4-1
J gene: TRBJ2-6

CDR3 protein: CASRNIVATHSDNEQFF
V gene: TRBV21-1
J gene: TRBJ2-1

CDR3 protein: CASSSRAATNEKLFF
V gene: TRBV27
J gene: TRBJ1-4

CDR3 protein: CASSVQGGPDTQYF
V gene: TRBV10-2
J gene: TRBJ2-3

CDR3 protein: CASSLASAVNTEAFF
V gene: TRBV7-2
J gene: TRBJ1-1

CDR3 protein: CASGTGSNQPQHF
V gene: TRBV7-2
J gene: TRBJ1-5

CDR3 protein: CASSSTGGFPYGYTF
V gene: TRBV7-2
J gene: TRBJ1-2

CDR3 protein: CASSALANEQFF
V gene: TRBV2
J gene: TRBJ2-1

CDR3 protein: CASSLFGGPEKLFF
V gene: TRBV7-9
J gene: TRBJ1-4

CDR3 protein: CASSRAGSVDSGANVLTF
V gene: TRBV19
J gene: TRBJ2-6

CDR3 protein: CASSLDGQSTGELFF
V gene: TRBV5-1
J gene: TRBJ2-2

CDR3 protein: CAISVKVAGIIAKNIQYF
V gene: TRBV10-3
J gene: TRBJ2-4

CDR3 protein: CATSRVGGTDTQYF
V gene: TRBV15
J gene: TRBJ2-3

CDR3 protein: CASSLGLGRTWVNTIYF
V gene: TRBV28
J gene: TRBJ1-3

CDR3 protein: CASRTIGGRPDTQYF
V gene: TRBV6-6
J gene: TRBJ2-3

CDR3 protein: CASSLEGWTGAFEQFF
V gene: TRBV7-8
J gene: TRBJ2-1

CDR3 protein: CATSRNRLAGGLSSYNEQFF
V gene: TRBV15
J gene: TRBJ2-1

CDR3 protein: CASSQSPGQGASDTQYF
V gene: TRBV23-1
J gene: TRBJ2-3

CDR3 protein: CASSQLGGPYATQYF
V gene: TRBV14
J gene: TRBJ2-5

CDR3 protein: CASSLTSDPYNEQFF
V gene: TRBV5-1
J gene: TRBJ2-1

CDR3 protein: CAWRQGATNTGELFF
V gene: TRBV30
J gene: TRBJ2-2

CDR3 protein: CASSQFRGTGIGSYGYTF
V gene: TRBV4-3
J gene: TRBJ1-2

CDR3 protein: CASSLDLEDEQYF
V gene: TRBV11-2
J gene: TRBJ2-7

CDR3 protein: CATSRDRGDQPQHF
V gene: TRBV15
J gene: TRBJ1-5

CDR3 protein: CASSQAPGQGGNQPQHF
V gene: TRBV4-1
J gene: TRBJ1-5

CDR3 protein: CASRDPNTEAFF
V gene: TRBV7-2
J gene: TRBJ1-1

CDR3 protein: CASSVRGGSSYNEQFF
V gene: TRBV9
J gene: TRBJ2-1

CDR3 protein: CASSQTSGNTGELFF
V gene: TRBV7-7
J gene: TRBJ2-2